This T cell receptor (beta chain) emerged from a study of tumor-infiltrating lymphocytes in localized non-small cell lung cancer. Overall study results and limits: T-cell fraction did not differ between immunotypes IM1 and IM2.

V shed 6 bases, J shed 7 bases, and the junction held 5 bases outside the gene matches. The CDR3 runs 14 residues. Germline CDR1 MNHNS, CDR2 SASEGT. TCRdb's table, derived via immunoSEQ multiplex PCR, lists solely in-frame clones and lacks some. The sample shows around 13,000 clones, around 74% of them seen only once. With regard to this clone: The antigen remains unidentified.

This sequence joins TRBV6-1 and TRBJ1-4, with 10 bases that match TRBD1. This sequence originates from a human donor with non-small cell lung cancer. Sequenced: lung tumor tissue. The CDR3 is CASRGQGIGEKLFF. The CDR3 DNA reads TGTGCCAGCAGGGGACAGGGGATAGGTGAAAAACTGTTTTTT.